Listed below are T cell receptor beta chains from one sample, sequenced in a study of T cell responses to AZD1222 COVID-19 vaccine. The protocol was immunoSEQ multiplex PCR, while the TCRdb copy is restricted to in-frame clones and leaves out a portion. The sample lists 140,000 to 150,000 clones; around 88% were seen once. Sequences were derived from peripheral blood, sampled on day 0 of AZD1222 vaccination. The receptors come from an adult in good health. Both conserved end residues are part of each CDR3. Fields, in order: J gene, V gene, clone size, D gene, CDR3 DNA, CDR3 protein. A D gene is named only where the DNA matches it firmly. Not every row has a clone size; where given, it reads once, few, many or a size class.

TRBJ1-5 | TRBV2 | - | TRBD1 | TGTGCCAGCAGGAACAGGGGGCAGAGCAATCAGCCCCAGCATTTT | CASRNRGQSNQPQHF
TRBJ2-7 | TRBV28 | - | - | TGTGCCAGCAGTTTAGATTGGGGGGCTATTGGCTACGAGCAGTACTTC | CASSLDWGAIGYEQYF
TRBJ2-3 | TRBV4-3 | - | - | TGCGCCAGCAGCCAAGATCGGGCGGGTGATACGCAGTATTTT | CASSQDRAGDTQYF
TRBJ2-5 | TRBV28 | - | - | TGTGCCAGCAGGTCCTCCTGGGAGACCCAGTACTTC | CASRSSWETQYF
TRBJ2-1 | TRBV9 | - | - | TGTGCCAGCAGCGTAGCCTCAAGGTACAATGAGCAGTTCTTC | CASSVASRYNEQFF
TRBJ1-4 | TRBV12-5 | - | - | TGTGCTAGTGGGCTGACAAGTCCCGCAGGCTATAATGAAAAACTGTTTTTT | CASGLTSPAGYNEKLFF
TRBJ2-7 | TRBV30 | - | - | TGTGCCTGGAGTGCAGGGGGGGACGAGCAGTACTTC | CAWSAGGDEQYF
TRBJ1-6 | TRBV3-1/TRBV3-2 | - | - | TGTGCCAGCAGCCAGGACAATAATTCACCCCTCCACTTT | CASSQDNNSPLHF
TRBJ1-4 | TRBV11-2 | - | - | TGTGCCAGCAGCTTAATGGGGGGCTCGGAAAAACTGTTTTTT | CASSLMGGSEKLFF
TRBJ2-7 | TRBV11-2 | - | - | TGTGCCAGCAGCTTAAACAGGGACGGCGAGCAGTACTTC | CASSLNRDGEQYF
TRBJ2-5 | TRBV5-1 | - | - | TGCGCCAGCAGCCTACGGGTTGAAGAGACCCAGTACTTC | CASSLRVEETQYF
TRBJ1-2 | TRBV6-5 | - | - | TGTGCCAGCAGTTACTCGGTAGGGGGCTATGGCTACACCTTC | CASSYSVGGYGYTF
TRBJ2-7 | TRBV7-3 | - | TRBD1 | TGTGCCAGCAACCCGGGACAGGGAATTGACGAGCAGTACTTC | CASNPGQGIDEQYF
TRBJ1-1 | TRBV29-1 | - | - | TGCAGCGTTACCACCGGGGCCGGGGGCACTGAAGCTTTCTTT | CSVTTGAGGTEAFF
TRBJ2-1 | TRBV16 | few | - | TGTGCCAGCAGTCGCGGGGTGGATGAGCAGTTCTTC | CASSRGVDEQFF
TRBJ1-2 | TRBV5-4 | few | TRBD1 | TGTGCCAGCAGCTTGGGGGGACAGAGTAACTATGGCTACACCTTC | CASSLGGQSNYGYTF
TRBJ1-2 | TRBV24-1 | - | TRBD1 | TGTGCCACCAGTGATGGTGGACAGGGGGCCGGAGGCTACACCTTC | CATSDGGQGAGGYTF
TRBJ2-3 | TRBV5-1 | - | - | TGCGCCAGCAGACGGGACGCCGCTAGCACAGATACGCAGTATTTT | CASRRDAASTDTQYF
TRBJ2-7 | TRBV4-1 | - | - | TGCGCCAGCAGCCCCCCTTCCTACGAGCAGTACTTC | CASSPPSYEQYF
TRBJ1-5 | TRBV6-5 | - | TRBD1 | TGTGCCAGCAGTCCAGACAGGGGACAGCCCCAGCATTTT | CASSPDRGQPQHF
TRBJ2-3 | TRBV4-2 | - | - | TGTGCCAGCAGCCAGCGACTAGTGAACACAGATACGCAGTATTTT | CASSQRLVNTDTQYF
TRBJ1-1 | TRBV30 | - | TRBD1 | TGTGCCTGGAGGCCCACAGGGGGAAAAGAAGCTTTCTTT | CAWRPTGGKEAFF
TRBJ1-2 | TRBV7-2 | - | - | TGTGCCAGCAGCTTAGGGGCAGGGACATCTAACTATGGCTACACCTTC | CASSLGAGTSNYGYTF
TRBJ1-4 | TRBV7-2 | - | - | TGTGCCAGCAGCGAGCAGCGGAAACTGTTTTTT | CASSEQRKLFF
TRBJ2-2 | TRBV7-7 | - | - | TGTGCTAGCAGCTTCTCCGAGAACACCGGGGAGCTGTTTTTT | CASSFSENTGELFF